This entry features one TCR beta chain sequence. Its antigen is unknown. The CDR3 contains 16 residues. Germline V gene data show CDR1 as MGHDK and CDR2 as SYGVNS. V was pared by 0 bases and J by 3 bases, with 12 bases between. Primers: 60 Vbeta forward and 13 Jbeta reverse. Clones were read by immunoSEQ multiplex PCR, and TCRdb kept only the in-frame ones, dropping some. The sample records 60,000 to 90,000 clones, roughly 70% being singletons. The data belong to a study of cytomegalovirus exposure and HLA in healthy donors. Study-wide results and caveats: Roughly even sequencing depth across donors was the assumption behind the presence/absence analyses. CMV serostatus alone was available as immune exposure information.

The source is a woman aged 45-65 years in good health and CMV-seropositive. The specimen was PBMCs. The V call is TRBV25-1, the J call TRBJ2-1; D is possibly TRBD1 (5 bases). CDR3 nucleotides: TGTGCCAGCAGTGAATATGGAAGGGGCGGCTACAATGAGCAGTTCTTC. Its protein is CASSEYGRGGYNEQFF.